The clone carrying this TCR beta chain occurred once. Its antigen is as yet unknown. Sequencing was performed with immunoSEQ multiplex PCR; in TCRdb, only in-frame clones are kept and a portion is missing. The sample records roughly 69,000 clones, approximately 95% being singletons. The sample originates from a study of brain T cells in children with intractable seizures. Whole-study results and caveats: Pre- and post-surgery blood differed in depth, so pre-surgery absences may be undersampling. HCMV serostatus was not known, and viral specificity came from CDR3 similarity only.

CDR1 is MNHEY, CDR2 SVGAGI, per germline. This CDR3 comprises 15 residues. The germline V and J ends were trimmed by 2 bases and 0 bases, with 10 bases remaining between them. This rearrangement joins TRBV6-5 to TRBJ1-1; D is unresolved. This receptor was taken from a boy in the first two years of life with focal cortical dysplasia and intractable seizures. Sequenced here: peripheral blood, sampled at surgery. The CDR3 reads CASSYSSLMNTEAFF. For the CDR3, the DNA is TGTGCCAGCAGTTACAGCAGTCTAATGAACACTGAAGCTTTCTTT.